This is a list of T cell receptor beta chains from one sample in a study of vaccination and CD4 T cells after COVID-19. A single record per CDR3 protein comes from TCRdb applying MiXCR to the PCR reads. The data contain 6,000 to 8,500 distinct CDR3 sequences, approximately 30% of them singletons. These receptors' targets are unknown. What was sequenced was CD4+ T cells from blood, cultured in vitro. The receptor source for this set is a human donor in good health. The CDR3 runs from the conserved cysteine through the conserved F or W. The D gene is left open where the match is weak. Only some rows state a clone size, as once, few, many or a class for expanded clones.

TRBJ2-1 few TRBV7-2 - CASQAGIYNEQFF TGTGCCAGCCAGGCAGGGATCTACAATGAGCAGTTCTTC
TRBJ1-2 few TRBV12-3/TRBV12-4 - CASSLVSIPSF TGTGCCAGCAGTTTGGTTAGCATTCCATCCTTC
TRBJ2-7 - TRBV11-2 - CASSQVRDSSYEQYF TGTGCCAGCAGCCAAGTCCGGGACTCGTCCTACGAGCAGTACTTC
TRBJ2-7 - TRBV7-2 - CASSLSSGGYEQYF TGTGCCAGCAGCTTAAGCTCCGGGGGCTACGAGCAGTACTTC
TRBJ2-7 - TRBV6-1 - CASRPVLSSYEQYF TGTGCCAGCAGGCCCGTTCTCAGCTCCTACGAGCAGTACTTC
TRBJ1-5 medium-sized TRBV27 - CASGGASQHF TGTGCCAGCGGAGGTGCGTCCCAGCATTTT
TRBJ1-2 few TRBV6-1 TRBD1 CASRSDRARGYTF TGTGCCAGCAGATCCGACAGGGCCCGAGGCTACACCTTC
TRBJ1-2 few TRBV19 TRBD1 CASSKGQGHGYTF TGTGCCAGTAGTAAAGGACAGGGCCATGGCTACACCTTC
TRBJ2-5 few TRBV7-7 - CASSSGGETQYF TGTGCTAGCAGCTCTGGAGGGGAGACCCAGTACTTC
TRBJ1-1 - TRBV7-9 - CASSLNRAENTEAFF TGTGCCAGCAGCTTAAATCGGGCAGAGAACACTGAAGCTTTCTTT
TRBJ1-5 few TRBV19 - CASEPGGNQPQHF TGTGCCAGTGAACCCGGGGGCAATCAGCCCCAGCATTTT
TRBJ2-7 few TRBV9 - CASSPPQGSEQYF TGTGCCAGCAGCCCCCCTCAGGGCTCCGAGCAGTACTTC
TRBJ2-2 - TRBV20-1 TRBD1 CRASRGTGGRTGELFF TGCAGAGCTAGCCGAGGGACAGGGGGCCGCACCGGGGAGCTGTTTTTT
TRBJ2-5 few TRBV28 TRBD1 CASSPGTGMPETQYF TGTGCCAGCAGCCCCGGGACAGGGATGCCAGAGACCCAGTACTTC
TRBJ1-2 - TRBV11-2 TRBD1 CASSLGQGLEGYTF TGTGCCAGCAGCTTAGGACAGGGGTTGGAGGGCTACACCTTC
TRBJ1-2 - TRBV29-1 TRBD1 CSVPGQDGGYTF TGCAGCGTGCCCGGACAGGACGGGGGCTACACCTTC
TRBJ2-1 - TRBV20-1 TRBD2 CSAPPGTSGYNEQFF TGCAGTGCTCCACCCGGGACTAGCGGGTACAATGAGCAGTTCTTC
TRBJ2-3 - TRBV7-2 TRBD1 CASSYRDRDNTQYF TGTGCCAGCAGCTACCGGGACAGAGATAATACGCAGTATTTT
TRBJ2-3 few TRBV20-1 - CSALAGETDTQYF TGCAGTGCCTTGGCAGGGGAAACAGATACGCAGTATTTT
TRBJ2-5 few TRBV20-1 TRBD2 CVGLAQETQYF TGCGTAGGACTAGCCCAAGAGACCCAGTACTTC
TRBJ2-7 - TRBV6-2/TRBV6-3 - CASAYRVPFYEQYF TGTGCCAGCGCCTACAGGGTCCCCTTTTACGAGCAGTACTTC
TRBJ2-5 few TRBV6-5 - CASSYKGGPETQYF TGTGCCAGCAGCTACAAAGGTGGCCCAGAGACCCAGTACTTC
TRBJ1-2 few TRBV6-1 TRBD1 CASGQIRTGGFYGYTF TGTGCCAGCGGTCAGATTCGGACAGGGGGCTTCTATGGCTACACCTTC
TRBJ2-4 once TRBV20-1 - CSARVGSGDTSVVQYF TGCAGTGCTAGAGTAGGGTCAGGGGACACCTCGGTGGTTCAGTACTTC
TRBJ1-5 few TRBV2 - CATQGNSNQPQHF TGTGCCACACAGGGTAATAGCAATCAGCCCCAGCATTTT
TRBJ2-5 - TRBV7-6 - CASSLVGTQQETQYF TGTGCCAGCAGCTTAGTAGGGACTCAGCAAGAGACCCAGTACTTC
TRBJ1-5 few TRBV19 - CASIEKGHGNQPQHF TGTGCCAGTATTGAGAAGGGGCATGGCAATCAGCCCCAGCATTTT
TRBJ2-1 few TRBV10-3 - CAISEGLGNEQFF TGTGCCATCAGTGAGGGGTTGGGGAATGAGCAGTTCTTC
TRBJ1-2 - TRBV6-1 - CASSRKDSGGYTF TGTGCCAGCAGCAGAAAGGATAGTGGGGGCTACACCTTC
TRBJ2-3 - TRBV9 - CASSPREDTQYF TGTGCCAGCAGCCCCCGAGAGGATACGCAGTATTTT
TRBJ2-2 - TRBV4-2 - CASSPIGGELFF TGTGCCAGCAGCCCTATAGGGGGGGAGCTGTTTTTT
TRBJ1-2 - TRBV28 - CASSLSVIGGYTF TGTGCCAGCAGTTTAAGTGTGATAGGGGGCTACACCTTC
TRBJ2-1 - TRBV10-3 - CAIRFSEVYNEQFF TGTGCCATCAGGTTTAGCGAGGTCTACAATGAGCAGTTCTTC
TRBJ2-3 - TRBV20-1 - CSARGRAGTDTQYF TGCAGTGCTAGGGGGAGAGCGGGCACAGATACGCAGTATTTT
TRBJ2-5 - TRBV28 TRBD1 CTSSLGGAGETQYF TGTACCAGCAGTCTAGGGGGCGCAGGGGAGACCCAGTACTTC
TRBJ1-2 - TRBV28 - CASSLWGSGVYTF TGTGCCAGCAGTTTATGGGGCTCCGGAGTGTACACCTTC
TRBJ2-2 - TRBV7-6 TRBD1 CASSASPWQGQGAGELFF TGTGCCAGCAGCGCGAGCCCTTGGCAGGGACAGGGTGCCGGGGAGCTGTTTTTT
TRBJ2-1 few TRBV6-2/TRBV6-3 - CASSYRENNEQFF TGTGCCAGCAGTTACCGGGAGAACAATGAGCAGTTCTTC
TRBJ1-2 medium-sized TRBV15 TRBD1 CATSAGGDYGYTF TGTGCCACCAGCGCAGGGGGCGACTATGGCTACACCTTC
TRBJ1-1 - TRBV11-3 TRBD1 CASSPRGSTEAFF TGTGCCAGCAGCCCCAGGGGGAGCACTGAAGCTTTCTTT
TRBJ2-7 - TRBV28 TRBD1 CASSYTGTGFYEQYF TGTGCCAGCAGTTACACCGGGACAGGGTTTTACGAGCAGTACTTC
TRBJ2-2 - TRBV27 TRBD2 CASSPRGSGRTPTGELFF TGTGCCAGCAGTCCCCGGGGTAGCGGGAGGACCCCCACCGGGGAGCTGTTTTTT
TRBJ2-5 - TRBV29-1 - CSASRVGYQETQYF TGCAGCGCCAGCCGGGTGGGGTATCAAGAGACCCAGTACTTC
TRBJ2-1 - TRBV7-9 TRBD2 CASSFESSGRSEQFF TGTGCCAGCAGCTTTGAATCTAGCGGGAGGAGTGAGCAGTTCTTC
TRBJ1-1 - TRBV4-1 TRBD1 CASSRTGAGTEAFF TGCGCCAGCAGCCGAACAGGGGCAGGCACTGAAGCTTTCTTT
TRBJ2-5 few TRBV7-8 - CASSFGRIGETQYF TGTGCCAGCAGCTTCGGCCGAATTGGGGAGACCCAGTACTTC
TRBJ2-1 - TRBV7-3 - CASSLTREPGNEQFF TGTGCCAGCAGCTTAACCCGGGAACCGGGCAATGAGCAGTTCTTC
TRBJ2-5 - TRBV7-8 - CASTRGGLETQYF TGTGCCAGCACCCGAGGTGGGTTGGAGACCCAGTACTTC
TRBJ2-5 few TRBV5-4 - CASSFNVVSRETQYF TGTGCCAGCAGCTTTAATGTCGTGAGTCGGGAGACCCAGTACTTC
TRBJ2-5 - TRBV7-8 TRBD2 CASSSSRGRGRETQYF TGTGCCAGCAGCTCCTCTCGAGGGAGGGGTCGCGAGACCCAGTACTTC
TRBJ1-1 few TRBV6-2/TRBV6-3 - CATREVTEAFF TGTGCCACCCGGGAGGTGACTGAAGCTTTCTTT
TRBJ1-6 few TRBV28 TRBD1 CASSLPTGENSPLHF TGTGCCAGCAGTTTACCGACAGGGGAAAATTCACCCCTCCACTTT